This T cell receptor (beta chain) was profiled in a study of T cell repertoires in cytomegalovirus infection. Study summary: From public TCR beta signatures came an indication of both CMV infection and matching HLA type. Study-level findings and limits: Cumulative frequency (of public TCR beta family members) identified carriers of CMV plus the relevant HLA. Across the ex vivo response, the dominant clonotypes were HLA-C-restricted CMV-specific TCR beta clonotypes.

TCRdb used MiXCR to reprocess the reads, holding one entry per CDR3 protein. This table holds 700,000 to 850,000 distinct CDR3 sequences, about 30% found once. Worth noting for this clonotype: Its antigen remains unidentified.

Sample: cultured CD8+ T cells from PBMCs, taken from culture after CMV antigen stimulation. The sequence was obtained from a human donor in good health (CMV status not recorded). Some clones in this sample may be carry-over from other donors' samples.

The CDR3 protein is CASGPGTERVETQYF. Here the CDR3 DNA reads TGTGCCAGCGGACCCGGTACAGAAAGGGTCGAGACCCAGTACTTC. J is TRBJ2-5 and V is TRBV9; D is uncertain. CDR1 and CDR2 (germline): SGDLS, YYNGEE. V dropped 7 bases and J dropped 5 bases, with 21 bases sitting between them. The CDR3 totals 15 residues.